This T cell receptor beta chain was sequenced during a study of blood T cell repertoires in COVID-19. The data were produced by immunoSEQ multiplex PCR, yet TCRdb's version contains in-frame clones alone and is incomplete. This table holds tens of thousands of clones, about 89% found once. The J segment lost 0 bases and the V segment lost 2 bases, leaving 5 bases of the junction unmatched. Germline V gene lookup returns CDR1 MNHEY and CDR2 SMNVEV (reference sequence). The CDR3 has 16 amino acids. The source of this sequence is a human donor in a cohort sampled during active COVID-19. This chain uses TRBV27 with TRBJ2-3; 7 nucleotides align to TRBD1. Sequencing was performed on peripheral blood. This CDR3 is CASSLRGQVSTDTQYF. CDR3 sequence (DNA): TGTGCCAGCAGTTTAAGAGGACAGGTTAGCACAGATACGCAGTATTTT.